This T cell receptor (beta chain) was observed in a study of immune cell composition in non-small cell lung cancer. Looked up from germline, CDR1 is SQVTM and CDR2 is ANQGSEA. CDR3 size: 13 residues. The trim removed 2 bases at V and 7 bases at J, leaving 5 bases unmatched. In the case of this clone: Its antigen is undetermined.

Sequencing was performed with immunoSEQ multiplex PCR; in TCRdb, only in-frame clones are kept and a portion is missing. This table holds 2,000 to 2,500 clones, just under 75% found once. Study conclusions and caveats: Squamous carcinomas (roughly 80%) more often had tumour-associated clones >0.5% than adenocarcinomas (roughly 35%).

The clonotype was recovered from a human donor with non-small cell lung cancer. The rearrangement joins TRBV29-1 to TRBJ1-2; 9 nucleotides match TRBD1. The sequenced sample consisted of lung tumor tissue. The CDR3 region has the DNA TGCAGCGTTGAACCTGCGGACAGGGGTGGCTACACCTTC. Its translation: CSVEPADRGGYTF. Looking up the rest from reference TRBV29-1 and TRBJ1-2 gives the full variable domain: SAVISQKPSRDICQRGTSLTIQCQVDSQVTMMFWYRQQPGQSLTLIATANQGSEATYESGFVIDKFPISRPNLTFSTLTVSNMSPEDSSIYLCSVEPADRGGYTFGSGTRLTVV.